This T cell receptor (beta chain) was identified in a study of T cell clonotyping in hematopoietic cell transplantation. At the level of the study: Pretransplant recipient samples were taken after cytoreduction.

Findings of the study overall: Without cell sorting, CD4 versus CD8 contributions remain unresolved. Few recipient clonotypes overlapped donors; over 97% were de novo at given depth. Recipient TCR diversity dropped after transplant; expanded clonotypes rose from day 30 to 180.

TCRdb keeps only in-frame clones here, not all; method: immunoSEQ multiplex PCR. Of around 27,000 clones listed, around 70% are singletons. The CDR3 extends over 14 amino acids. CDR1 MNHNS and CDR2 SASEGT come from the germline V gene. The V and J ends lost 4 bases and 6 bases respectively, with 13 bases between them. This clone was detected once. No antigen is known for it. The time point denotes: recipient sample about 28 days before transplant, after cytoreduction. This rearrangement joins TRBV6-1 to TRBJ2-1; D tentatively reads TRBD1 or TRBD2 (5 bases each). Material: peripheral blood mononuclear cells, obtained before stem cell transplant. The receptor comes from a man in his fifties with myelodysplastic syndrome. Some clones in this sample may be carry-over from other donors' samples. In DNA form, the CDR3 reads TGTGCCAGCAGTGCCCGGGACCCCCTCAATGAGCAGTTCTTC. This codes for CASSARDPLNEQFF.